The 16 T cell receptor beta chains below were found in one sample sequenced in a study of blood T cell repertoires in COVID-19. Some clones are missing from TCRdb's copy, which holds only in-frame ones; the method was immunoSEQ multiplex PCR. The sample holds about 140,000 clones; around 79% are singletons and the top ten take roughly 2.9%. The material sequenced was PBMCs or T cells enriched from blood (not recorded which). These receptors originate from a woman in her fifties or sixties who had recovered from COVID-19.

V gene TRBV29-1 combines with J gene TRBJ2-3, with TRBD1 as a possible D gene (5 bases). Germline CDR1 is SQVTM and CDR2 is ANQGSEA. Trimming pared 7 bases from V and 0 bases from J, leaving 17 bases between. The CDR3 consists of 15 residues. This CDR3 is CSARARVGSTDTQYF. The CDR3 bases are TGCAGCGCCAGAGCCAGGGTAGGAAGCACAGATACGCAGTATTTT.

The V call is TRBV11-3, the J call TRBJ2-7, with a weak D call TRBD1 (5 bases). The CDR3 is 13 residues long. Germline assignment: CDR1 SGHNT and CDR2 YENEEA. V was cut by 1 base and J by 6 bases, with 10 bases left in between. The CDR3 nucleotides read TGTGCCAGCAGCTTAGGTGTGGGGCCCGAGCAGTACTTC. It codes for CASSLGVGPEQYF.

CDR3 loop: CAISEWTGLSYEQYF. The CDR3 DNA sequence: TGTGCCATCAGTGAGTGGACAGGCCTATCCTACGAGCAGTACTTC. V is TRBV10-3 and J is TRBJ2-7, with 7 bases aligning to TRBD1. The CDR3 is 15 residues long. Germline assignment: CDR1 ENHRY and CDR2 SYGVKD. The V gene end was trimmed by 1 base and the J gene end by 1 base; junction bases not matched to a gene: 4.

The chain employs TRBV19 and TRBJ1-1, with D possibly being TRBD1 (6 bases). V shed 9 bases and J shed 5 bases, with 13 bases lying between them. The germline CDR1 and CDR2 sequences are LNHDA and SQIVND (reference sequence). This CDR3 contains 12 residues. Here the CDR3 reads CASAQGATEAFF. In DNA, the CDR3 is TGTGCCAGCGCACAGGGAGCTACTGAAGCTTTCTTT.

The rearrangement links TRBV7-6 to TRBJ1-3; tentatively, D is TRBD1 (6 bases). The germline CDR1 and CDR2 sequences are SGHVS and FNYEAQ. The CDR3 runs 18 residues. The V end was cut by 4 bases, the J end by 4 bases, with 23 bases between. The CDR3 DNA sequence: TGTGCCAGCAGCTCATGGGGGCAGCCCGCGTTGGGGGGAAACACCATATATTTT. The encoded protein is CASSSWGQPALGGNTIYF.

This clone occurred a few times. The rearrangement joins TRBV11-1 to TRBJ1-5; no clear D gene. V was pared by 5 bases and J by 9 bases, with 11 bases between. The CDR3 is 12 residues long. Germline-derived CDR1 and CDR2 are SGHAT and FQDESV (reference sequence). CDR3 in amino acids: CASSTLYGPQHF. CDR3 nucleotide sequence: TGTGCCAGCAGCACCCTTTACGGGCCCCAGCATTTT. Together with reference TRBV11-1 and TRBJ1-5, the CDR3 gives the full variable domain: EAEVAQSPRYKITEKSQAVAFWCDPISGHATLYWYRQILGQGPELLVQFQDESVVDDSQLPKDRFSAERLKGVDSTLKIQPAELGDSAMYLCASSTLYGPQHFGDGTRLSIL.

This rearrangement joins TRBV5-6 to TRBJ2-3; maybe TRBD2 (5 bases). V lost 4 bases and J 2 bases, leaving 8 bases between the germline ends. CDR1 and CDR2 (germline): SGHDT, YYEEEE. The CDR3 loop spans 13 amino acids. DNA for the CDR3: TGTGCCAGCAGCCTCCGGGACACAGATACGCAGTATTTT. Translated, it gives CASSLRDTDTQYF.

This rearrangement joins TRBV2 to TRBJ1-6, with a weak D call TRBD1 (5 bases). Between the trimmed V and J ends, which lost 6 bases and 5 bases, there was a span of 8 bases. There are 13 residues in the CDR3. The germline V gene encodes CDR1 SNHLY and CDR2 FYNNEI. The CDR3: CASRTANNSPLHF. CDR3 bases: TGTGCCAGCAGGACAGCCAATAATTCACCCCTCCACTTT.

The CDR3, as DNA: TGTGCCAGCAGCGCCCGCAGGGGGGCCTACACCTTC. Its translation: CASSARRGAYTF. The genes are TRBV9 and TRBJ1-2; 7 bases line up with TRBD1. The CDR3 consists of 12 residues. Losses at the gene ends were 3 bases for V and 10 bases for J; bases not matched to a gene: 6. Germline loops: CDR1 SGDLS, CDR2 YYNGEE.

V and J are TRBV2 and TRBJ2-7; 7 bases align to TRBD1. Trimming removed 2 bases from V and 7 bases from J; junction bases left unmatched: 8. The CDR3 is 14 residues long. The V gene's germline CDR1 is SNHLY and CDR2 FYNNEI. CDR3 region: CASSETRGSEEQYF. The CDR3 region has the DNA TGTGCCAGCAGTGAAACCAGGGGGTCAGAAGAGCAGTACTTC.

V usage is TRBV30 and J usage is TRBJ2-2, with D perhaps being TRBD1 or TRBD2 (5 bases each). The V gene's germline CDR1 is GTSNPN and CDR2 SVGIG (reference sequence). With 5 bases removed from V and 5 bases from J, the gap between germline ends came to 9 bases. The CDR3 sequence is 12 residues long. The CDR3 sequence is CAWGTGTGELFF. CDR3 coding DNA: TGTGCCTGGGGGACGGGGACCGGGGAGCTGTTTTTT.

The V and J genes are TRBV11-3 and TRBJ2-1, with no clear D. Germline assignment: CDR1 SGHNT and CDR2 YENEEA. V was pared by 3 bases and J by 0 bases, with 9 bases between. The CDR3 is made up of 15 amino acids. The CDR3 region is CASSFSLSSYNEQFF. The CDR3 DNA reads TGTGCCAGCAGCTTCTCACTTAGCTCCTACAATGAGCAGTTCTTC.

This chain uses TRBV5-1 with TRBJ2-3; 10 nucleotides agree with TRBD2. The junction had 4 bases not matched to a gene; V was cut back by 4 bases and J by 2 bases. The CDR3 totals 15 residues. From germline, CDR1 is SGHRS and CDR2 YFSETQ. The CDR3 DNA reads TGCGCCAGCAGCCCGGGGACTAGCGTCACAGATACGCAGTATTTT. Its protein product is CASSPGTSVTDTQYF.

The rearrangement links TRBV28 to TRBJ2-1; TRBD1 aligns across 9 bases. In germline, CDR1 is MDHEN, CDR2 SYDVKM. J gave up 4 bases and V 2 bases, and 3 bases lay outside the gene matches. The CDR3 length is 15 residues. The CDR3: CASSLEGQGYNEQFF. CDR3 nucleotides: TGTGCCAGCAGTTTAGAGGGACAGGGATACAATGAGCAGTTCTTC. The variable domain in full, with the rest retrieved from reference TRBV28 and TRBJ2-1, is DVKVTQSSRYLVKRTGEKVFLECVQDMDHENMFWYRQDPGLGLRLIYFSYDVKMKEKGDIPEGYSVSREKKERFSLILESASTNQTSMYLCASSLEGQGYNEQFFGPGTRLTVL.

V gene TRBV5-1 combines with J gene TRBJ2-5; D unresolved. The germline gives CDR1 SGHRS, CDR2 YFSETQ. The CDR3 is made up of 11 amino acids. Trimming removed 7 bases at V and 5 bases at J, with 9 bases between. Here the CDR3 DNA reads TGCGCCAGCCTCTACGGGGAGACCCAGTACTTC. Translation: CASLYGETQYF.

V usage is TRBV27 and J usage is TRBJ2-1; 7 positions match TRBD2. Germline V lookup: CDR1 MNHEY, CDR2 SMNVEV (reference sequence). The length of the CDR3 is 19 residues. Trimming at V came to 4 bases and at J to 0 bases, leaving 15 bases not matched to a gene. This CDR3 is CASSSAGYLGGSSYNEQFF. In nucleotides, the CDR3 is TGTGCCAGCAGTTCCGCCGGATACTTGGGCGGGAGCTCCTACAATGAGCAGTTCTTC.